The clone carrying this T cell receptor beta chain was recorded a few times. The antigen is unknown. Naive CD8 T cell sorting was performed on the CD8+CD4-CCR7+CD45RA+ phenotype. The data were taken from a study of molecular identifiers for immune sequencing clone quantification. Findings and caveats of the study: Detectable among roughly 920,000 naive cells, according to reports, was Jurkat TCR RNA spiked in from one cell. More than 98% of effector molecules, versus under 1% of naive-cell molecules, belonged to clones above 20 RNA copies.

Making the bulk TCR libraries relied on previously described methods and listed TCR primers. TCRdb re-analysed the PCR reads in MiXCR, keeping a single row per CDR3 protein. Of a few hundred thousand distinct CDR3 sequences listed, 24% are singletons. Germline loops: CDR1 MDHEN, CDR2 SYDVKM. This CDR3 has 15 residues. V dropped 5 bases and J dropped 5; count of bases not matched to a gene: 11. The chain is built from TRBV28 and TRBJ2-5; 7 positions agree with TRBD2. The receptor was isolated from a human donor in good health. Some libraries in this study had Jurkat cell RNA spiked in. The source material was naive CD8+ T cells from blood, with Jurkat cell RNA spiked in. Subset reported: FACS-sorted CD8+CD4-CCR7+CD45RA+ naive T cells. CDR3 DNA: TGTGCCAGCAGTGAGCGGGACTATCACGGGGAGACCCAGTACTTC. Its translation: CASSERDYHGETQYF.